Below are 22 T cell receptor beta chains sequenced from a single sample in a study of CD8 T cells in Susac syndrome. About 0.45 to 1 ug RNA was reverse transcribed with random hexamers. One entry per CDR3 protein results from TCRdb running MiXCR on the immunoSEQ multiplex PCR reads. The repertoire holds 100,000 or so distinct CDR3 sequences, with around 95% as singletons. The sequenced sample was CD8+ T cells from PBMCs. The receptor set was obtained from a human donor with Susac syndrome.

The genes are TRBV9 and TRBJ1-2; 9 nucleotides line up with TRBD1. With 0 bases clipped from V and 8 bases from J, the junction kept 5 bases outside the gene matches. The germline V gene encodes CDR1 SGDLS and CDR2 YYNGEE. The CDR3 is 14 amino acids. Here the CDR3 DNA reads TGTGCCAGCAGCGTAGGAGGACAGGGGAGCGGCTACACCTTC. As protein: CASSVGGQGSGYTF.

The rearrangement links TRBV27 to TRBJ2-7, with D perhaps matching TRBD1 (5 bases). The CDR3 runs 11 residues. Germline-derived CDR1 and CDR2 are MNHEY and SMNVEV (reference sequence). V lost 10 bases, J lost 6 bases, and 13 bases lay in between. In DNA form, the CDR3 reads TGTGCCACCACCGCAGGGCGCGAGCAGTACTTC. This encodes CATTAGREQYF.

V is TRBV4-2 and J is TRBJ2-4; D may match TRBD1 or TRBD2 (5 bases each). V was trimmed by 5 bases and J by 0 bases, leaving 11 bases between them. Germline CDR1 and CDR2: LGHNA and YNFKEQ. CDR3 length: 15 amino acids. CDR3 amino acids: CASSGDGLAKNIQYF. The CDR3 DNA follows: TGTGCCAGCAGCGGGGACGGTCTAGCCAAAAACATTCAGTACTTC.

This clonotype was seen only a few times. The chain couples TRBV12-3 or TRBV12-4 to TRBJ2-4, with no clear D. The ends were cut back, 1 base at V and 5 bases at J, with 3 bases in the middle. The CDR3 totals 12 residues. The CDR3 DNA is TGTGCCAGCAGTTTAGGGGAAAACATTCAGTACTTC. It translates to CASSLGENIQYF.

The chain is built from TRBV18 and TRBJ2-1; D is perhaps TRBD2 (5 bases). Trimming removed 3 bases at V and 9 bases at J, with 15 bases between. This CDR3 is 14 amino acids long. CDR1 and CDR2 from the germline V gene are KGHSH and LQKENI. CDR3 amino acids: CASSPPARVVEQFF. In DNA, the CDR3 is TGTGCCAGCTCACCTCCAGCGAGGGTTGTTGAGCAGTTCTTC.

The chain recombines TRBV6-6 with TRBJ2-6; D gene uncertain. The germline V gene has CDR1 MNHNY and CDR2 SVGAGI (reference sequence). Trimming took off 4 bases at V and 0 bases at J, with 7 bases between the two ends. This CDR3 comprises 15 residues. CDR3 amino acids: CASSLQDSGANVLTF. CDR3 bases: TGTGCCAGCAGTTTGCAGGACTCTGGGGCCAACGTCCTGACTTTC.

The chain couples TRBV10-1 to TRBJ2-4; unclear D gene. This CDR3 spans 13 amino acids. The germline gives CDR1 WNHNN, CDR2 SYGVQD (reference sequence). Deletions cut 2 bases from V and 7 bases from J, with 9 bases between. Here the CDR3 reads CASSEAGVNIQYF. In nucleotides, the CDR3 is TGCGCCAGCAGTGAGGCAGGAGTCAACATTCAGTACTTC.

The genes are TRBV4-1 and TRBJ2-1; 7 nucleotides align to TRBD2. CDR3 size: 15 residues. Germline loops: CDR1 MGHRA, CDR2 YSYEKL. With V trimmed by 0 bases and J by 6 bases, 5 bases remained unmatched. The CDR3 region is CASSQDPTSFNEQFF. As DNA, the CDR3 is TGCGCCAGCAGCCAAGATCCGACTAGCTTCAATGAGCAGTTCTTC.

This clonotype was counted a single time. The genes are TRBV20-1 and TRBJ2-2, with 7 bases lining up with TRBD2. The CDR3 covers 15 residues. J was trimmed by 7 bases and V by 2 bases; bases with no gene match: 10. Per germline, CDR1 DFQATT and CDR2 SNEGSKA (reference sequence). CDR3 sequence reads: CSARPGGVLGGELFF. The CDR3 nucleotides are TGCAGTGCTAGACCTGGGGGGGTTTTAGGCGGGGAGCTGTTTTTT.

The V call is TRBV7-9, the J call TRBJ2-3, with 9 bases that match TRBD2. From germline, CDR1 is SEHNR and CDR2 FQNEAQ (reference sequence). With 2 bases clipped from V and 4 bases from J, the junction kept 4 bases outside the gene matches. The CDR3 sequence is 15 residues long. The CDR3 spells CASSLLAGVSDTQYF. CDR3 sequence (DNA): TGTGCCAGCAGCTTATTAGCGGGAGTATCAGATACGCAGTATTTT. Supplemented by reference TRBV7-9 and TRBJ2-3, the full variable domain reads DTGVSQNPRHKITKRGQNVTFRCDPISEHNRLYWYRQTLGQGPEFLTYFQNEAQLEKSRLLSDRFSAERPKGSFSTLEIQRTEQGDSAMYLCASSLLAGVSDTQYFGPGTRLTVL.

The chain uses TRBV13 and TRBJ2-3; 9 positions agree with TRBD1. Germline V gene lookup returns CDR1 PRHDT and CDR2 FYEKMQ (reference sequence). Unmatched junction bases numbered 6, after V lost 4 bases and J lost 4 bases. The CDR3 runs to 15 residues. CDR3 DNA: TGTGCCAGCAGCTCCACAGGGGGCTGGGCAGATACGCAGTATTTT. Residues: CASSSTGGWADTQYF.

This clonotype was recorded only once. This chain connects TRBV19 to TRBJ1-5, with TRBD1 identical over 10 bases. Germline-derived CDR1 and CDR2 are LNHDA and SQIVND (reference sequence). V gave up 6 bases and J gave up 6 bases; unmatched junction bases: 8. The CDR3 runs to 15 residues. For the CDR3, the DNA is TGTGCCAGTAGGCGGCGGGGACAGGGGTTTCAGCCCCAGCATTTT. Amino acids: CASRRRGQGFQPQHF.

The chain recombines TRBV3-1 with TRBJ1-1; D unclear. The CDR3 contains 11 residues. The germline V gene has CDR1 LGHDT and CDR2 YNNKEL (reference sequence). Trimming removed 6 bases from V and 0 bases from J, with 2 bases in between. In DNA, the CDR3 is TGTGCCAGCAGGATGAACACTGAAGCTTTCTTT. Translation gives CASRMNTEAFF.

This chain uses TRBV5-1 with TRBJ2-5; 8 bases are shared with TRBD1. This CDR3 spans 16 amino acids. V gave up 5 bases and J gave up 2 bases; unmatched junction bases: 11. Germline CDR1 reads SGHRS; CDR2 reads YFSETQ. This CDR3 reads CASSRTGGVRQETQYF. DNA of the CDR3: TGCGCCAGCAGTCGAACAGGGGGAGTGAGGCAAGAGACCCAGTACTTC.

The V call is TRBV15, the J call TRBJ1-1; D remains unclear. Trimming took off 0 bases at V and 7 bases at J, with 9 bases between the two ends. The CDR3 spans 13 residues. The V gene's germline CDR1 is LNHNV and CDR2 YYDKDF (reference sequence). The CDR3 reads CATSRDRGDEAFF. The DNA of the CDR3 is TGTGCCACCAGCAGAGATCGCGGGGATGAAGCTTTCTTT.

The J gene is TRBJ2-1, the V gene TRBV4-1; 16 bases fit TRBD2. V lost 4 bases, J lost 5 bases, and 5 bases stayed unmatched. The CDR3 sequence is 17 residues long. CDR1 is MGHRA, CDR2 YSYEKL, per germline. The CDR3 DNA reads TGCGCCAGCAGCCCGGGACTAGCGGGAGGGCCGGACAATGAGCAGTTCTTC. It codes for CASSPGLAGGPDNEQFF.

The chain has TRBV5-4 and TRBJ1-1; perhaps TRBD1 as D (6 bases). V gave up 0 bases and J gave up 1 base, with 10 bases separating them. The CDR3 loop spans 15 amino acids. The germline V gene has CDR1 SGHNT and CDR2 YYREEE (reference sequence). The CDR3 sequence is CASSLEQGPNTEAFF. In DNA form, the CDR3 reads TGTGCCAGCAGCTTGGAGCAGGGGCCGAACACTGAAGCTTTCTTT.

The V and J genes are TRBV24-1 and TRBJ2-1; tentatively, D is TRBD1 or TRBD2 (5 bases each). Trimming left V 1 base short and J 10 bases short, with 10 bases between. The CDR3 loop spans 13 amino acids. From germline, CDR1 is KGHDR and CDR2 SFDVKD. Written as DNA, the CDR3 is TGTGCCACCAGTGATTTAGGCCGGGACGAGCAGTTCTTC. This encodes CATSDLGRDEQFF.

This sequence joins TRBV18 and TRBJ2-1; TRBD2 matches at 13 bases. This CDR3 is 14 amino acids long. Germline V gene sequence: CDR1 KGHSH, CDR2 LQKENI. The V gene end was trimmed by 5 bases and the J gene end by 10 bases; junction bases not matched to a gene: 5. CDR3 in amino acids: CASSAGTSGDEQFF. CDR3 nucleotide sequence: TGTGCCAGCTCAGCCGGGACTAGCGGGGACGAGCAGTTCTTC.

This CDR3 reads CASQGARETQYF. Here the CDR3 DNA reads TGTGCCTCCCAGGGGGCGCGTGAGACCCAGTACTTC. The chain employs TRBV7-9 and TRBJ2-5; 8 bases match TRBD1. The CDR3 is 12 amino acids. V shed 11 bases and J 5 bases; nucleotides not matched to a gene: 7. Germline lookup yields CDR1 SEHNR and CDR2 FQNEAQ (reference sequence).

V gene TRBV20-1 combines with J gene TRBJ2-7, with TRBD1 matching 7 bases. This CDR3 spans 14 amino acids. CDR1 is DFQATT and CDR2 is SNEGSKA in the germline V gene (reference sequence). With 3 bases clipped from V and 3 bases from J, the junction kept 8 bases outside the gene matches. CDR3 residues: CSASVDRSVYEQYF. CDR3 nucleotide sequence: TGCAGTGCTAGCGTGGACAGGTCTGTCTACGAGCAGTACTTC.

V is TRBV3-1 and J is TRBJ2-7, with 12 positions matching TRBD1. V trimming: 5 bases; J trimming: 2 bases; junction bases outside the gene matches: 1. CDR1 and CDR2 (germline): LGHDT, YNNKEL (reference sequence). This CDR3 is 14 amino acids long. CDR3 sequence: CASSGTGGTYEQYF. CDR3 DNA: TGTGCCAGCAGCGGGACAGGGGGCACCTACGAGCAGTACTTC.